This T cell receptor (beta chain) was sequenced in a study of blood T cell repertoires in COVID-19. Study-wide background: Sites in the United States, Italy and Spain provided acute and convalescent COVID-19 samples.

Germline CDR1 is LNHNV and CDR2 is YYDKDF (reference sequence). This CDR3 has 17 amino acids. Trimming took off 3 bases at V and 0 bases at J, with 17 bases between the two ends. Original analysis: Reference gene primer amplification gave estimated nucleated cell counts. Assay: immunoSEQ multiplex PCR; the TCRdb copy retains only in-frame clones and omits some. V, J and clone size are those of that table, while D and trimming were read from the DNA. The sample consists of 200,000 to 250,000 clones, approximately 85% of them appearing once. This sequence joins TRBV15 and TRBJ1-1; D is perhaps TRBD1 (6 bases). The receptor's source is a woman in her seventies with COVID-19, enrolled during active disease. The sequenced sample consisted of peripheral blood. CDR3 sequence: CATSSRRGGVMNTEAFF. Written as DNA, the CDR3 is TGTGCCACCAGCAGTAGGAGGGGGGGCGTCATGAACACTGAAGCTTTCTTT.